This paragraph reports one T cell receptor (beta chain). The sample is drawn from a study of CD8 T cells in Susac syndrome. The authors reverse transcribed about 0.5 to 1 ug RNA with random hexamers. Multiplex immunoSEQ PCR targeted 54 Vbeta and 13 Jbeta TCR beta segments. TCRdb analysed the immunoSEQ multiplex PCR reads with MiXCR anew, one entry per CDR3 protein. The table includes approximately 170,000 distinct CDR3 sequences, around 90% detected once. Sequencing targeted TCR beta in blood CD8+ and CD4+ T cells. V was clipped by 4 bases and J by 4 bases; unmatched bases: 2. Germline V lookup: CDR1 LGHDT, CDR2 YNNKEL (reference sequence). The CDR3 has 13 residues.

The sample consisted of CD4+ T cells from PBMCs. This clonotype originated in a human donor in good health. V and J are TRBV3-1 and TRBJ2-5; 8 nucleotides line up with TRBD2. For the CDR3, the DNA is TGTGCCAGCAGCCTGACTAGCGCAGAGACCCAGTACTTC. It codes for CASSLTSAETQYF.